This TCR beta chain was observed in a study of human CD8 memory T cell subsets. Study outcomes and limitations: Higher diversity in stem-like memory T cells than in precursor exhausted T cells was suggested by Chao1 estimates.

UMI-labeled 5' RACE yielded the TCR beta libraries. TCRdb re-analyzed the 5' RACE reads; it lists each CDR3 protein once, without DNA. Found here are 9,000 to 15,000 distinct CDR3 sequences; the top ten clones hold 13% to 15%. This CDR3 region has 13 residues. Germline V gene lookup returns CDR1 MNHEY and CDR2 SVGAGI. As to this clonotype: The antigen is undetermined.

The receptor's source is a human donor in good health. The V and J genes are TRBV6-5 and TRBJ2-2; absent DNA, TCRdb's TRBD1 call cannot be checked. Sequenced input: CD8+ T cells from PBMCs. CDR3 residues: CASSYGATGELFF.